This T cell receptor beta chain was sequenced for a study of early T cells in non-severe SARS-CoV-2 infection. Turning to the study itself: Sequencing of unsorted whole blood was done on bulk RNA, leaving chains unpaired.

This clonotype was recorded at least ten times. Individual cDNA molecules were tagged with unique molecular identifiers, the study reported. A single record per CDR3 protein comes from TCRdb applying MiXCR to the 5' RACE reads. The repertoire holds approximately 27,000 distinct CDR3 sequences, 5.8% seen once, with about 5.2% in the top ten. The CDR3 is made up of 11 amino acids. The ends were cut back, 1 base at V and 7 bases at J, with 2 bases in the middle. This TCR came from an adult who was a healthcare worker with PCR-confirmed SARS-CoV-2 infection or an uninfected control (not recorded which). V is TRBV12-3 or TRBV12-4 and J is TRBJ1-3; D gene uncertain. The sample consisted of whole blood. CDR3 coding DNA: TGTGCCAGCAGTTTAGGGAACACCATATATTTT. Its protein product is CASSLGNTIYF.